The T cell receptor beta chain under discussion was sequenced for a study of cytomegalovirus exposure and HLA in healthy donors. 13 Jbeta primers and 60 Vbeta primers were used for the PCR. TCRdb's copy holds only in-frame clones and misses some; the assay was immunoSEQ multiplex PCR. The sample includes roughly 130,000 clones, roughly four fifths of them seen just once. This clone was seen only once. Looked up from germline, CDR1 is SGHDT and CDR2 is YYEEEE. This CDR3 contains 13 residues. The clonotype originates from a male donor in good health and CMV-seropositive. The sample taken for sequencing was PBMCs. The V call is TRBV5-6, the J call TRBJ2-5; D is ambiguous. The DNA end lines up better with TRBJ2-7; the J call may be wrong. Here the CDR3 reads CASSLGSSYEQYF. The CDR3 DNA follows: TGTGCCAGCAGCTTGGGGTCCTCCTACGAGCAGTACTTC.